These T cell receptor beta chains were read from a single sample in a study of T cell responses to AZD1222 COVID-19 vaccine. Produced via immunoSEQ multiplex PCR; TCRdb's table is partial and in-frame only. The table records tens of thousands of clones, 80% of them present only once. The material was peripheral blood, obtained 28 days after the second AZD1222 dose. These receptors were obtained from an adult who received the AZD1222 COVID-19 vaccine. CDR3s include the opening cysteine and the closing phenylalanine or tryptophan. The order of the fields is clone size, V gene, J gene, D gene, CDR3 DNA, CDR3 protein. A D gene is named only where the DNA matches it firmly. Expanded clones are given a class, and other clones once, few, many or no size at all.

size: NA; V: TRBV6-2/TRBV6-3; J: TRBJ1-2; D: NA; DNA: TGTGCCAGCAGTTACCGACAGGCCCGCGGATCCGGCTACACCTTC; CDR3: CASSYRQARGSGYTF
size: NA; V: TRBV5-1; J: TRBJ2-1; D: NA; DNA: TGCGCCAGCAGCTTGGACGACTCCTACAATGAGCAGTTCTTC; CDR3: CASSLDDSYNEQFF
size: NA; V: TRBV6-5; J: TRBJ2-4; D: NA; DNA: TGTGCCAGCAGCCGGGTTTCTCAGGGCATTCAGTACTTC; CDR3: CASSRVSQGIQYF
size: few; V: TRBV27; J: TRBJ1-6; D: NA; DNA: TGTGCCAGCAGTTTAGGAGGGACGGGATCACCCCTCCACTTT; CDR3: CASSLGGTGSPLHF
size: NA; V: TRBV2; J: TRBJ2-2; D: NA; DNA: TGTGCCAGCAGTACTAGCGAAGGGGGGGACACCGGGGAGCTGTTTTTT; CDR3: CASSTSEGGDTGELFF
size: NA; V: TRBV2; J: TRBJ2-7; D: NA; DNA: TGTGCCAGCAGTGAGACAGGTCCCCGCGAGCAGTACTTC; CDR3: CASSETGPREQYF
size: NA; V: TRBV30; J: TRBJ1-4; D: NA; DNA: TGTGCCTGGAGTGTAGCAAGGGTTGCAACTAATGAAAAACTGTTTTTT; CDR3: CAWSVARVATNEKLFF
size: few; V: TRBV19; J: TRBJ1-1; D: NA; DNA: TGTGCCAGTAGTATCAGGGCAGGGAACACTGAAGCTTTCTTT; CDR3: CASSIRAGNTEAFF
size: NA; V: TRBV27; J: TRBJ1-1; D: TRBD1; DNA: TGTGCCAGCAGTACAGATCCGGGACAGTATGGAACTGAAGCTTTCTTT; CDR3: CASSTDPGQYGTEAFF
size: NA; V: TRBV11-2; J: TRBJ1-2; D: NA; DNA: TGTGCCAGCAGCCCAACGGCCGGGGGTTACTATGGCTACACCTTC; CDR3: CASSPTAGGYYGYTF
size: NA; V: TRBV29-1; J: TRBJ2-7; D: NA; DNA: TGCAGCGTTGAAGCCGGAGGCTACGAGCAGTACTTC; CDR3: CSVEAGGYEQYF
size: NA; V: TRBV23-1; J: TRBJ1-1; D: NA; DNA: TGCGCCAGCAGTCAACAACTACAGGGTAGGTACACTGAAGCTTTCTTT; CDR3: CASSQQLQGRYTEAFF
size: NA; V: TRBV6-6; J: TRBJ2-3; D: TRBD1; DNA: TGTGCCAGCCGGCCGCCTACAGGGGCCGGCACAGATACGCAGTATTTT; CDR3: CASRPPTGAGTDTQYF
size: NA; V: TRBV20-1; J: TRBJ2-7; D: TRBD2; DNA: TGCAGTGCTAGTCAGCCTAGCGGGAAGATCTACGAGCAGTACTTC; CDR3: CSASQPSGKIYEQYF
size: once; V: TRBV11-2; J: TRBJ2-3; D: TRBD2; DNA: TGTGCCAGCAGCTTTAGCGGGGGGGCGGCAGATACGCAGTATTTT; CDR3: CASSFSGGAADTQYF
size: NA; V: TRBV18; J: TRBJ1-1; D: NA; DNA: TGTGCCAGCGGACAGACCCAAAGGAACACTGAAGCTTTCTTT; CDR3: CASGQTQRNTEAFF
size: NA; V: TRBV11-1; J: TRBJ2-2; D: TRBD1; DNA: TGTGCCAGCAGCACTCCGGGACAGGGAGACACCGGGGAGCTGTTTTTT; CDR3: CASSTPGQGDTGELFF
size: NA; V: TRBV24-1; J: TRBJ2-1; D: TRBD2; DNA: TGTGCCACCAGTGACATACTAGCGGGAGGGGGCAATGAGCAGTTCTTC; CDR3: CATSDILAGGGNEQFF
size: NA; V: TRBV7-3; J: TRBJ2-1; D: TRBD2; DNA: TGTGCCAGCAGCTCCACTAGCGGGAGCTCCTACAATGAGCAGTTCTTC; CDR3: CASSSTSGSSYNEQFF
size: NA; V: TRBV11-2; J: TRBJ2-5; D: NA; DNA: TGTGCCAGCAGCCCTTTGGAGGGACCCCAAGAGACCCAGTACTTC; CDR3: CASSPLEGPQETQYF
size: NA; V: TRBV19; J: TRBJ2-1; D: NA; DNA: TGTGCCAGTAGTATAGAGGGAGGGGGGACGCTGTACAATGAGCAGTTCTTC; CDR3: CASSIEGGGTLYNEQFF
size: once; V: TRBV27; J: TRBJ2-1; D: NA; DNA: TGTGCCAGCAGTTTAGGGGGCAGGTACAATGAGCAGTTCTTC; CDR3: CASSLGGRYNEQFF
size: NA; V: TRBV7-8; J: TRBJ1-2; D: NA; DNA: TGTGCCAGCAGCTTACCGAGGGGCATGGACTATGGCTACACCTTC; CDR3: CASSLPRGMDYGYTF
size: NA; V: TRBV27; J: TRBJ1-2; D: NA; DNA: TGTGCCAGCAGTTTATACCAGGGCAACTATGGCTACACCTTC; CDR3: CASSLYQGNYGYTF
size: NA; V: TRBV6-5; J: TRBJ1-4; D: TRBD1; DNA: TGTGCCAGCAGTTACTCAGGACAGGGCAATGAAAAACTGTTTTTT; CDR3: CASSYSGQGNEKLFF
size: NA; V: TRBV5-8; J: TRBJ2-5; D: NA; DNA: TGTGCCAGCAGCTTGTTGGAGACCCAGTACTTC; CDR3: CASSLLETQYF
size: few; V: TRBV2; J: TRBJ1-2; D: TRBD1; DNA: TGTGCCAGCAGCTCACCTCCCGGGACAGGGAGCGTTGAGGACTATGGCTACACCTTC; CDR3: CASSSPPGTGSVEDYGYTF
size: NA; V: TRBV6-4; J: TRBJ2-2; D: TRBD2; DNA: TGTGCCAGCAGTGAACTAGCGGGCTTCGTGGCGAACACCGGGGAGCTGTTTTTT; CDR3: CASSELAGFVANTGELFF
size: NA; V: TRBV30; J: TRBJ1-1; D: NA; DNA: TGTGCCTGGGGTTCCGGGGTGGGGAACACTGAAGCTTTCTTT; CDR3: CAWGSGVGNTEAFF
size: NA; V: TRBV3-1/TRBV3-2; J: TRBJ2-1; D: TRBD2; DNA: TGTGCCAGCAGCTTTCGGACTAGCGGGGGCAATGAGCAGTTCTTC; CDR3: CASSFRTSGGNEQFF
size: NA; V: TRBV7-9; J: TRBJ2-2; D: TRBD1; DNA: TGTGCCAGCAGCTTCGGACCCCGACAGGGGACGAACACCGGGGAGCTGTTTTTT; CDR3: CASSFGPRQGTNTGELFF
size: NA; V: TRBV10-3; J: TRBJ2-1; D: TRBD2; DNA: TGTGCCATCAGTGAGGGAGCGGGAGGGCCTCGCTCCTACAATGAGCAGTTCTTC; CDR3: CAISEGAGGPRSYNEQFF
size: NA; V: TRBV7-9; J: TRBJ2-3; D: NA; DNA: TGTGCCAGCAGCTCCACGTTAGGGTCAGATACGCAGTATTTT; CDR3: CASSSTLGSDTQYF
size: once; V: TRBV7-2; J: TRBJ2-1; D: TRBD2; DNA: TGTGCCAGCAGCTTGGTCTTTTCTAGCGGTTACAATGAGCAGTTCTTC; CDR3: CASSLVFSSGYNEQFF
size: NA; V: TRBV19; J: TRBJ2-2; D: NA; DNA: TGTGCCAGTAGTAACCAGGGGACTGGGAGCACCGGGGAGCTGTTTTTT; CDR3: CASSNQGTGSTGELFF
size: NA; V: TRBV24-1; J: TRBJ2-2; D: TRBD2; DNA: TGTGCCACCAGTGAAGCGGGAATTTTTTCCGGGGAGCTGTTTTTT; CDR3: CATSEAGIFSGELFF
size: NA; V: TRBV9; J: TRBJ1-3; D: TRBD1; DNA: TGTGCCAGCAGCTCAGGACAGGCCAGGAACACCATATATTTT; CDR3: CASSSGQARNTIYF
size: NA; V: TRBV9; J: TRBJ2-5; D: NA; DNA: TGTGCCAGCAGCGTAGGAGGGTCACAAGAGACCCAGTACTTC; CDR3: CASSVGGSQETQYF
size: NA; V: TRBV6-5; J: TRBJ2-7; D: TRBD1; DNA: TGTGCCAGCAGTTACTCGAGGGGGCGGGACTTC; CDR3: CASSYSRGRDF
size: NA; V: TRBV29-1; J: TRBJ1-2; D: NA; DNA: TGCAGCGTTGAAGATCCCCGGACAGCCTATAACTATGGCTACACCTTC; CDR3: CSVEDPRTAYNYGYTF
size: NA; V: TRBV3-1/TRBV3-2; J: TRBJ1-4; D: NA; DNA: TGTGCCAGCAGCCACGAAGGGAGGGTATCGGGCGAAAAACTGTTTTTT; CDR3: CASSHEGRVSGEKLFF
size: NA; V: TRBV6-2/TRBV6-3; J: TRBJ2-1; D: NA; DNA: TGTGCCAGCAGTTACTCGACTGACGATGAGCAGTTCTTC; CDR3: CASSYSTDDEQFF
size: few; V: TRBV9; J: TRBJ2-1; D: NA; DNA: TGTGCCAGCAGCGTAGAGGCTGTGGACGATGAGCAGTTCTTC; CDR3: CASSVEAVDDEQFF